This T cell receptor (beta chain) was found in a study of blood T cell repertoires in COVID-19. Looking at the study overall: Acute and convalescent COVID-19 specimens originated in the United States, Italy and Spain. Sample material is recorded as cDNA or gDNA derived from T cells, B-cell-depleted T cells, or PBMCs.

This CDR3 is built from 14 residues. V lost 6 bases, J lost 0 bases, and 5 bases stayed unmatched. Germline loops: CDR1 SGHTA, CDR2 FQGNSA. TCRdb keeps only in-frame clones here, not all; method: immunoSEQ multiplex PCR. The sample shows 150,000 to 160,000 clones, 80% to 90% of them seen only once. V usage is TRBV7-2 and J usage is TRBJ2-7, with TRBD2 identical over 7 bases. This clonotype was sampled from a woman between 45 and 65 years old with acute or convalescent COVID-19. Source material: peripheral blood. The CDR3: CASRQAGYSYEQYF. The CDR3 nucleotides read TGTGCCAGCAGACAAGCGGGGTACTCCTACGAGCAGTACTTC. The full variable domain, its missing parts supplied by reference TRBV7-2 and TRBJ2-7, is GAGVSQSPSNKVTEKGKDVELRCDPISGHTALYWYRQSLGQGLEFLIYFQGNSAPDKSGLPSDRFSAERTGGSVSTLTIQRTQQEDSAVYLCASRQAGYSYEQYFGPGTRLTVT.